This TCR beta chain comes out of a study of blood T cell repertoires in COVID-19. Across the study: Researchers got acute and convalescent COVID-19 samples from the United States, Italy and Spain.

Enrolment of Seattle patients took place during active infection, and they were followed longitudinally. Germline CDR1 is SQVTM and CDR2 is ANQGSEA. The V gene end was trimmed by 4 bases and the J gene end by 4 bases; junction bases not matched to a gene: 6. The CDR3 runs 14 residues. Per the original data handling: Amplification of reference gene primers was used by the study to estimate nucleated cell counts. Method: immunoSEQ multiplex PCR; TCRdb's copy keeps in-frame clones and lacks some. That table is the source of V, J and clone size, and D and trimming were worked out from the DNA. Found here are a few hundred thousand clones, about 89% of them singletons; the top ten hold under 4%.

The source is a woman aged 25 to 39 with COVID-19, enrolled during active disease. Sequenced material: peripheral blood. The gene calls are TRBV29-1 and TRBJ2-3; 9 nucleotides agree with TRBD2. In DNA form, the CDR3 reads TGCAGCGTTGTGGGCGGGGGGGCGTCAGATACGCAGTATTTT. This translates into CSVVGGGASDTQYF.